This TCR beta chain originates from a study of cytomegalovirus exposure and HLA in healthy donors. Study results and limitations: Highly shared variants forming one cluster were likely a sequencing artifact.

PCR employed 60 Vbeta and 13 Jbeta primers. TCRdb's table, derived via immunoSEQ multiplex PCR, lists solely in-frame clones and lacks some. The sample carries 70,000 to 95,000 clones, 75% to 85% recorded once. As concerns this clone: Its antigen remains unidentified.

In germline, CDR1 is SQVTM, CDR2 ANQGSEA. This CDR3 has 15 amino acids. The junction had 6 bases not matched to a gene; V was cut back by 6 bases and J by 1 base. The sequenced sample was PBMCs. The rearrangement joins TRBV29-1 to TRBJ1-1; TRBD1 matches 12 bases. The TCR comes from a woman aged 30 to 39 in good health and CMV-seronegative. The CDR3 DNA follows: TGCAGCGTCCTAGGGACAGGGGGCGCGAACACTGAAGCTTTCTTT. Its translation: CSVLGTGGANTEAFF.